The rows below give T cell receptor beta chains drawn from one sample of a study of blood T cells in healthy people across ages. TCRdb reprocessed the 5' RACE reads via MiXCR and lists one record per CDR3 protein. The sample yields 700,000 to 900,000 distinct CDR3 sequences, roughly 50% seen once. Material: blood. The origin of the receptors is an elderly man in good health. The CDR3 runs from the conserved cysteine through the conserved F or W. Each record gives: V gene, J gene, CDR3 protein.

V gene: TRBV4-1; J gene: TRBJ1-2; CDR3 protein: CASSRIQGSYGYTF
V gene: TRBV24-1; J gene: TRBJ2-6; CDR3 protein: CATSDSGKGNSGANVLTF
V gene: TRBV3-1; J gene: TRBJ2-5; CDR3 protein: CASSQVAGRETQYF
V gene: TRBV20-1; J gene: TRBJ1-5; CDR3 protein: CSAPGRAAGPQHF
V gene: TRBV13; J gene: TRBJ1-2; CDR3 protein: CASSQGTGSGVYGYTF
V gene: TRBV9; J gene: TRBJ2-3; CDR3 protein: CASSVATRELGPFSTDTQYF
V gene: TRBV7-8; J gene: TRBJ1-2; CDR3 protein: CASSSDYYGYTF
V gene: TRBV3-1; J gene: .; CDR3 protein: CASSRLKPSGTYEQYF
V gene: TRBV15; J gene: TRBJ2-1; CDR3 protein: CATSRSPAGADNEQFF
V gene: TRBV7-8; J gene: TRBJ1-2; CDR3 protein: CASNLISGEGPNYGYTF
V gene: TRBV4-2; J gene: TRBJ2-1; CDR3 protein: CASSQKTSGGGNEQFF
V gene: TRBV2; J gene: TRBJ1-2; CDR3 protein: CASRRRDTANYGYTF
V gene: TRBV11-2; J gene: TRBJ2-3; CDR3 protein: CASSSLIHRYAYF
V gene: TRBV7-2; J gene: TRBJ1-1; CDR3 protein: CASSLEVWNTEAFF
V gene: TRBV4-1; J gene: TRBJ2-3; CDR3 protein: CASSQVRVADTQYF
V gene: TRBV6-5; J gene: TRBJ2-3; CDR3 protein: CASSSASLGTDTQYF
V gene: TRBV7-2; J gene: TRBJ2-5; CDR3 protein: CASSLLPSGTSSEYF
V gene: TRBV12-3/TRBV12-4; J gene: TRBJ1-6; CDR3 protein: CASRPDRTGGETNSPLHF
V gene: TRBV7-2; J gene: TRBJ2-1; CDR3 protein: CTSSSTWALGQFF
V gene: TRBV20-1; J gene: TRBJ1-1; CDR3 protein: CSASRGRSTEAFF
V gene: TRBV28; J gene: TRBJ2-7; CDR3 protein: CASSLLPRGGQYF
V gene: TRBV28; J gene: TRBJ2-7; CDR3 protein: CASSLSGPGERYF
V gene: TRBV6-5; J gene: TRBJ2-1; CDR3 protein: CASSKTGTLRSEQFF
V gene: TRBV12-3/TRBV12-4; J gene: TRBJ1-2; CDR3 protein: CASSVGRANYGYTF
V gene: TRBV20-1; J gene: TRBJ2-1; CDR3 protein: CSATPGLREQFF
V gene: TRBV2; J gene: TRBJ1-2; CDR3 protein: CASVVGTNYGYTF
V gene: TRBV3-1; J gene: TRBJ1-1; CDR3 protein: CASSLNAGGTEAFF
V gene: TRBV2; J gene: TRBJ2-1; CDR3 protein: CATSGERNYNEQFF
V gene: TRBV20-1; J gene: TRBJ1-1; CDR3 protein: CSASPWDREGKMNTEAFF
V gene: TRBV3-1; J gene: TRBJ2-1; CDR3 protein: CASSQDLGTGQFF
V gene: TRBV6-6; J gene: TRBJ1-2; CDR3 protein: CASWEGRGVGYTF
V gene: TRBV9; J gene: TRBJ2-7; CDR3 protein: CASSVAIGLSYEQYF
V gene: TRBV10-3; J gene: TRBJ2-4; CDR3 protein: CAISGQEAKNIQYF
V gene: TRBV2; J gene: TRBJ2-1; CDR3 protein: CASSDDGGAYNEQFF
V gene: TRBV6-5; J gene: TRBJ1-2; CDR3 protein: CASSGSPNYGYTF
V gene: TRBV3-1; J gene: TRBJ1-2; CDR3 protein: CASSQYGTGDGYTF
V gene: TRBV3-1; J gene: TRBJ1-4; CDR3 protein: CASSRDEEKLFF
V gene: TRBV4-2; J gene: TRBJ2-1; CDR3 protein: CASSQEGFSYNEQFF
V gene: TRBV4-1; J gene: TRBJ2-7; CDR3 protein: CASSPSLTESYEQYF
V gene: TRBV19; J gene: TRBJ2-1; CDR3 protein: CASSTRTPYNEQFF
V gene: TRBV27; J gene: TRBJ2-1; CDR3 protein: CASSFREAREDEQFF
V gene: TRBV9; J gene: TRBJ2-2; CDR3 protein: CASSVVLGGELFF
V gene: TRBV28; J gene: TRBJ1-6; CDR3 protein: CASSLLGSPLHF
V gene: TRBV14; J gene: TRBJ2-3; CDR3 protein: CASSLRTARYAYF
V gene: TRBV9; J gene: TRBJ2-5; CDR3 protein: CASSVGSLGETQYF